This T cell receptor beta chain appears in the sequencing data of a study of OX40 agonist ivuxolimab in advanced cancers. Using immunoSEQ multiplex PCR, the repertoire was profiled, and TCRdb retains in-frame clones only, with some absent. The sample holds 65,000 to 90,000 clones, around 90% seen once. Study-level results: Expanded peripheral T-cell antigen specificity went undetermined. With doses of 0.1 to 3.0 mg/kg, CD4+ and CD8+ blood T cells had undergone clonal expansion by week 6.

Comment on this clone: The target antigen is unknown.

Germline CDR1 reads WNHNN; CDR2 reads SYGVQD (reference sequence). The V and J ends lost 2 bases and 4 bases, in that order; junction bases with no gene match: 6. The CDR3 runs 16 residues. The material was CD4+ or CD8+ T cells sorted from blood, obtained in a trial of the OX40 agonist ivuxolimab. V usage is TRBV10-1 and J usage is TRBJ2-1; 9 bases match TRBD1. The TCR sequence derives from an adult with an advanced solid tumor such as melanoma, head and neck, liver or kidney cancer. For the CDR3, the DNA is TGCGCCAGCAGTGAGCGGGGACAGGGTATGTACAATGAGCAGTTCTTC. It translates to CASSERGQGMYNEQFF.